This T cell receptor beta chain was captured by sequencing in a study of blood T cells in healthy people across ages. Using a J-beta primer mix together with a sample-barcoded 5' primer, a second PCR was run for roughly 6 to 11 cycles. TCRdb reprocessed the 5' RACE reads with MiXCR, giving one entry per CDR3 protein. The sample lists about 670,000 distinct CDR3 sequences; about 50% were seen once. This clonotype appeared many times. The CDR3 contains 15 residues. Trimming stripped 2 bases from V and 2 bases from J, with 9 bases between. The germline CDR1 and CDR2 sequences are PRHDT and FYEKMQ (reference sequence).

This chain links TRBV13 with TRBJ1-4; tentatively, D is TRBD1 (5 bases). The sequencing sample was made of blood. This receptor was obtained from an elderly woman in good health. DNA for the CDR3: TGTGCCAGCAGCTTACGCGGGGCCACTAATGAAAAACTGTTTTTT. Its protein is CASSLRGATNEKLFF.